These 31 T cell receptor beta chains were sequenced from one sample in a study of regulatory T cells in long-lasting Graves disease. Time point of the sample: newly diagnosed GD, antithyroid drugs for less than 3 months. With RNA extracted from PBMCs as input, the TCR library was made. Library construction for TCR beta used iRepertoire HTBI primers and Arm-PCR of CDR3 regions. Each CDR3 protein gets one entry after TCRdb re-called the multiplex PCR reads with MiXCR. Of about 450,000 distinct CDR3 sequences listed, about 16% are singletons. The data also belong to a second study, concerning T cells in Graves' hyperthyroidism and ophthalmopathy.

The sample in question was peripheral blood mononuclear cells (PBMCs), obtained at new diagnosis, from a patient treated with antithyroid drugs. The receptors come from a woman aged 30 to 39 with Graves disease.

The sample holds a few counts of this clonotype. The rearrangement joins TRBV6-5 to TRBJ1-2; D remains ambiguous. V was trimmed by 0 bases and J by 7 bases, leaving 12 bases between them. Per germline, CDR1 MNHEY and CDR2 SVGAGI. The CDR3 contains 14 residues. The CDR3 reads CASSYSRQVGGYTF. CDR3 nucleotides: TGTGCCAGCAGTTACTCTAGGCAGGTCGGTGGCTACACCTTC.

This clonotype was observed many times. This chain uses TRBV28 with TRBJ2-1, with 13 bases that match TRBD2. The CDR3 covers 15 residues. Germline V gene sequence: CDR1 MDHEN, CDR2 SYDVKM. Trimming removed 8 bases from V and 10 bases from J; junction bases left unmatched: 11. Here the CDR3 DNA reads TGTGCCAGCCGAAAGGGACTAGCGGGACTGGGGGAGCAGTTCTTC. Its protein is CASRKGLAGLGEQFF. The entire variable domain, with the rest obtained from reference TRBV28 and TRBJ2-1, is as follows: DVKVTQSSRYLVKRTGEKVFLECVQDMDHENMFWYRQDPGLGLRLIYFSYDVKMKEKGDIPEGYSVSREKKERFSLILESASTNQTSMYLCASRKGLAGLGEQFFGPGTRLTVL.

This clonotype was picked up many times. V is TRBV7-8 and J is TRBJ2-7; the D is unclear. V was cut by 2 bases and J by 3 bases, with 14 bases left in between. The CDR3 runs 15 residues. CDR1 is SGHVS and CDR2 is FQNEAQ in the germline V gene. The CDR3, as DNA: TGTGCCAGCAGCTTAAAGAAAGCAGTTCGCTACGAGCAGTACTTC. Encoded protein: CASSLKKAVRYEQYF.

The chain has TRBV13 and TRBJ2-7; weak D call: TRBD2 (5 bases). This CDR3 is built from 13 residues. The V gene lost 5 bases and the J gene lost 6 bases, with 14 bases spanning the gap. The germline V gene has CDR1 PRHDT and CDR2 FYEKMQ (reference sequence). This CDR3 reads CASSTTTLGEQYF. The DNA for the CDR3 is TGTGCCAGCAGCACGACTACGTTGGGCGAGCAGTACTTC.

This clonotype was detected ten times or more. The chain uses TRBV10-3 and TRBJ2-3; D is perhaps TRBD2 (6 bases). The CDR3 runs to 14 residues. Per the germline V gene, CDR1 is ENHRY and CDR2 is SYGVKD. Trimming took 6 bases from V and 1 from J, leaving 11 bases between them. The CDR3 loop is CAIRPGGGTDTQYF. The CDR3 DNA is TGTGCCATCAGGCCCGGCGGGGGCACAGATACGCAGTATTTT.

This clonotype was counted ten times or more. The CDR3 DNA sequence: TGTGCCAGCTCACCACTAGCGCTCGGCGATACATCTGATACGCAGTATTTT. Its translation is CASSPLALGDTSDTQYF. This chain joins TRBV18 and TRBJ2-3, with D possibly being TRBD2 (5 bases). The CDR3 spans 17 residues. The V end was cut by 1 base, the J end by 6 bases, with 20 bases between. Germline lookup yields CDR1 KGHSH and CDR2 LQKENI.

This clonotype was counted many times. The chain employs TRBV27 and TRBJ2-3, with 7 positions matching TRBD2. From germline, CDR1 is MNHEY and CDR2 SMNVEV (reference sequence). This CDR3 spans 16 amino acids. The J segment lost 2 bases and the V segment lost 2 bases, leaving 7 bases of the junction unmatched. The CDR3 sequence is CASSLRSGRVTDTQYF. CDR3 nucleotide sequence: TGTGCCAGCAGTTTAAGGTCAGGGAGGGTCACAGATACGCAGTATTTT.

The CDR3, as DNA: TGTGCCAGCTCACCACCCCGACAGGGGGGATTGAAGGGAAACACCATATATTTT. This translates into CASSPPRQGGLKGNTIYF. The chain links TRBV18 to TRBJ1-3, with TRBD1 identical over 9 bases. V shed 0 bases and J 4 bases; nucleotides not matched to a gene: 10. This CDR3 has 18 residues. Germline V gene lookup returns CDR1 KGHSH and CDR2 LQKENI.

With regard to this clonotype: Since a much larger clone is just one base distant, this may be a read error. As the CDR3 is not closed by the conserved phenylalanine or tryptophan, this likely results from a read error. The chain has TRBV7-2 and TRBJ2-7; 8 nucleotides align to TRBD2. The J call may be faulty, since TRBJ2-1 better matches the DNA end. The CDR3 spans 15 residues. Germline assignment: CDR1 SGHTA and CDR2 FQGNSA. The CDR3 region has the DNA TGTGCCAGCAGCTCTATAGCGGGATCCTACAATGAGCAGTTCCTC. Its translation is CASSSIAGSYNEQFL.

This chain uses TRBV9 with TRBJ2-3; D unresolved. Trimming took off 4 bases at V and 4 bases at J, with 13 bases between the two ends. Germline V gene sequence: CDR1 SGDLS, CDR2 YYNGEE. The CDR3 sequence is 14 residues long. CDR3 amino acids: CASSPTVWADTQYF. DNA of the CDR3: TGTGCCAGCAGCCCAACCGTGTGGGCAGATACGCAGTATTTT. Together with reference TRBV9 and TRBJ2-3, the CDR3 gives the full variable domain: DSGVTQTPKHLITATGQRVTLRCSPRSGDLSVYWYQQSLDQGLQFLIQYYNGEERAKGNILERFSAQQFPDLHSELNLSSLELGDSALYFCASSPTVWADTQYFGPGTRLTVL.

The sample holds a few counts of this clonotype. V usage is TRBV29-1 and J usage is TRBJ2-5; 16 bases fit TRBD2. Per germline, CDR1 SQVTM and CDR2 ANQGSEA. Unmatched junction bases numbered 8, after V lost 5 bases and J lost 5 bases. The length of the CDR3 is 16 residues. The CDR3 nucleotides read TGCAGCGTTTTGGGACTAGCGGGAGGGCTAAGCGAGACCCAGTACTTC. Its protein product is CSVLGLAGGLSETQYF.

This clonotype was seen ten or more times. The rearrangement joins TRBV19 to TRBJ1-1; 9 nucleotides align to TRBD1. With V trimmed by 4 bases and J by 3 bases, 6 bases remained unmatched. This CDR3 spans 15 amino acids. Germline assignment: CDR1 LNHDA and CDR2 SQIVND (reference sequence). Here the CDR3 reads CASSKGTGIYTEAFF. The CDR3 coding sequence is TGTGCCAGTAGTAAAGGGACAGGGATATACACTGAAGCTTTCTTT.

CDR3 amino acids: CASSPSGTGGQFF. CDR3 coding DNA: TGTGCCAGTAGTCCCTCGGGGACAGGTGGACAGTTCTTC. This rearrangement joins TRBV19 to TRBJ2-1, with TRBD1 matching 8 bases. Germline V gene data show CDR1 as LNHDA and CDR2 as SQIVND (reference sequence). Trimming at V came to 5 bases and at J to 13 bases, leaving 10 bases not matched to a gene. The CDR3 has 13 amino acids.

With regard to this clonotype: A clone one base away is much larger, so this may be a read error. This chain uses TRBV12-3 or TRBV12-4 with TRBJ2-2, with a possible D match to TRBD1 (5 bases). The length of the CDR3 is 12 residues. V lost 6 bases and J 15 bases, leaving 17 bases between the germline ends. This CDR3 is CASSHTLRVMFF. Written as DNA, the CDR3 is TGTGCCAGCAGCCACACTCTCAGGGTAATGTTTTTT.

This clonotype was recorded a few times. The chain couples TRBV6-1 to TRBJ2-3; 12 bases fit TRBD2. Germline CDR1 reads MNHNS; CDR2 reads SASEGT. The V gene end was trimmed by 7 bases and the J gene end by 6 bases; junction bases not matched to a gene: 17. The CDR3 sequence is 18 residues long. CDR3 sequence (DNA): TGTGCCAGCATCTCCGAGGGGCTAGCGGGAGGGCCGGGGGATACGCAGTATTTT. Amino acids: CASISEGLAGGPGDTQYF.

This clonotype was counted between two and nine times. This chain uses TRBV30 with TRBJ1-2, with 7 bases lining up with TRBD1. Trimming cost V 2 bases and J 0 bases; bases outside gene matches: 3. Germline V gives CDR1 GTSNPN, CDR2 SVGIG (reference sequence). This CDR3 region has 14 residues. This CDR3 is CAWSSGGANYGYTF. In DNA form, the CDR3 reads TGTGCCTGGAGTTCAGGGGGAGCTAACTATGGCTACACCTTC.

The CDR3 sequence: CSVRTDLRQPQHF. The CDR3 region has the DNA TGCAGTGTTCGGACAGATCTACGGCAGCCCCAGCATTTT. The V gene is TRBV20-1, the J gene TRBJ1-5; D possibly corresponds to TRBD1 (6 bases). This CDR3 is 13 amino acids long. Deletions cut 7 bases from V and 7 bases from J, with 17 bases between. In germline, CDR1 is DFQATT, CDR2 SNEGSKA (reference sequence).

The V and J genes are TRBV19 and TRBJ2-5; 7 bases line up with TRBD1. J was trimmed by 2 bases and V by 4 bases; bases with no gene match: 7. The germline CDR1 and CDR2 sequences are LNHDA and SQIVND (reference sequence). CDR3 size: 15 residues. CDR3: CASSTYPGQQETQYF. The CDR3 coding sequence is TGTGCCAGTAGTACCTATCCGGGACAGCAAGAGACCCAGTACTTC.

This clonotype showed up many times. The J gene is TRBJ2-7, the V gene TRBV6-5; the match to TRBD2 covers 9 bases. CDR1 is MNHEY, CDR2 SVGAGI, per germline. The CDR3 has 15 residues. V shed 2 bases and J 2 bases; nucleotides not matched to a gene: 4. The CDR3 DNA reads as TGTGCCAGCAGTTACCCGACTAGCGGACCCTACGAGCAGTACTTC. Protein sequence: CASSYPTSGPYEQYF.

This clonotype was observed at least ten times. This chain links TRBV7-2 with TRBJ2-3; D unresolved. V was cut by 8 bases and J by 0 bases, with 12 bases left in between. CDR1 SGHTA and CDR2 FQGNSA come from the germline V gene. The CDR3 has 14 amino acids. This CDR3 reads CASSPRSSTDTQYF. CDR3 DNA: TGTGCCAGCTCCCCTCGCTCTAGCACAGATACGCAGTATTTT.

This sequence joins TRBV9 and TRBJ2-7, with TRBD2 matching 9 bases. The CDR3 sequence is 15 residues long. Germline trimming cut 0 bases from V and 0 bases from J; bases unmatched to any gene: 1. Germline CDR1 is SGDLS and CDR2 is YYNGEE. The CDR3 region has the DNA TGTGCCAGCAGCGTAGGTAGCGGGAGCTCCTACGAGCAGTACTTC. This sequence encodes CASSVGSGSSYEQYF.

This clonotype was detected ten times or more. The chain couples TRBV18 to TRBJ1-5; no reliable D call. V lost 3 bases, J lost 4 bases, and 19 bases lay in between. The CDR3 is made up of 17 amino acids. CDR1 is KGHSH, CDR2 LQKENI, per germline. The CDR3 loop reads CASSPLSRRFGNQPQHF. The DNA of the CDR3 is TGTGCCAGCTCACCCCTTTCGAGGAGGTTCGGAAATCAGCCCCAGCATTTT. Full variable domain (missing parts from reference TRBV18 and TRBJ1-5): NAGVMQNPRHLVRRRGQEARLRCSPMKGHSHVYWYRQLPEEGLKFMVYLQKENIIDESGMPKERFSAEFPKEGPSILRIQQVVRGDSAAYFCASSPLSRRFGNQPQHFGDGTRLSIL.

In its sample, this clonotype was seen many times. The genes are TRBV3-1 and TRBJ2-3, with 7 bases aligning to TRBD2. Germline CDR1 is LGHDT and CDR2 is YNNKEL (reference sequence). The CDR3 runs to 15 residues. The junction had 7 bases not matched to a gene; V was cut back by 0 bases and J by 7 bases. CDR3 coding DNA: TGTGCCAGCAGCCAAGATGCAGCGGGATCATATACGCAGTATTTT. Its protein product is CASSQDAAGSYTQYF.

This clonotype was detected many times. The chain combines TRBV20-1 with TRBJ2-1, with D possibly being TRBD1 or TRBD2 (5 bases each). V was pared by 3 bases and J by 6 bases, with 18 bases between. Germline V gives CDR1 DFQATT, CDR2 SNEGSKA (reference sequence). This CDR3 contains 15 residues. The CDR3 coding sequence is TGCAGTGCTAGTCCGCCCGAGGGGCTGATCAATGAGCAGTTCTTC. Translated: CSASPPEGLINEQFF.

This clonotype was detected many times. The genes are TRBV30 and TRBJ2-7; D unclear. The CDR3 has 11 amino acids. V lost 7 bases, J lost 6 bases, and 13 bases lay in between. Germline CDR1 and CDR2: GTSNPN and SVGIG (reference sequence). The DNA of the CDR3 is TGTGCCTTAAACCAGGTCGGCGAGCAGTACTTC. Its translation: CALNQVGEQYF. Drawing the rest from reference TRBV30 and TRBJ2-7, the complete variable domain is SQTIHQWPATLVQPVGSPLSLECTVEGTSNPNLYWYRQAAGRGLQLLFYSVGIGQISSEVPQNLSASRPQDRQFILSSKKLLLSDSGFYLCALNQVGEQYFGPGTRLTVT.

This clonotype has ten or more counts. The chain recombines TRBV28 with TRBJ2-3; possibly TRBD1 for D (6 bases). Deletions cut 5 bases from V and 4 bases from J, with 16 bases between. CDR1 and CDR2 from the germline V gene are MDHEN and SYDVKM. CDR3 length: 15 residues. CDR3 loop: CASSKQGIGSDTQYF. CDR3 DNA sequence: TGTGCCAGCAGTAAGCAGGGGATTGGCTCAGATACGCAGTATTTT.

The rearrangement joins TRBV28 to TRBJ2-1, with 11 bases aligning to TRBD2. Germline loops: CDR1 MDHEN, CDR2 SYDVKM. V shed 2 bases and J 9 bases; nucleotides not matched to a gene: 6. The CDR3 sequence is 15 residues long. This chain's CDR3 is CASSLALAGVSEQFF. Here the CDR3 DNA reads TGTGCCAGCAGTTTAGCACTAGCGGGAGTGAGTGAGCAGTTCTTC.

At least ten counts were recorded for this clonotype. V and J are TRBV30 and TRBJ2-7; D remains unclear. The V end was cut by 3 bases, the J end by 0 bases, with 9 bases between. CDR1 and CDR2 from the germline V gene are GTSNPN and SVGIG (reference sequence). This CDR3 contains 13 residues. CDR3 sequence reads: CAWRSALSYEQYF. Here the CDR3 DNA reads TGTGCCTGGAGATCGGCACTCTCCTACGAGCAGTACTTC.

This clonotype was detected many times. The chain recombines TRBV20-1 with TRBJ2-5, with 7 bases lining up with TRBD2. Germline V gives CDR1 DFQATT, CDR2 SNEGSKA (reference sequence). The CDR3 loop spans 15 amino acids. V gave up 5 bases and J gave up 5 bases; unmatched junction bases: 14. The CDR3 region is CSALPGTGGFETQYF. The CDR3 DNA reads TGCAGTGCTTTACCCGGGACCGGGGGGTTCGAGACCCAGTACTTC.

This clonotype appeared many times. The rearrangement joins TRBV13 to TRBJ2-3; 9 nucleotides match TRBD1. This CDR3 is 15 amino acids long. Trimming cost V 5 bases and J 5 bases; bases outside gene matches: 8. Germline lookup yields CDR1 PRHDT and CDR2 FYEKMQ (reference sequence). The CDR3 DNA reads TGTGCCAGCAGCCTAACAGGGGGCAACGGAGATACGCAGTATTTT. Translating it yields CASSLTGGNGDTQYF.

This clonotype has ten or more counts. CDR3 in DNA: TGTGCCAGCAGTTTATTAGTCGGACGGAACACTGAAGCTTTCTTT. Protein product: CASSLLVGRNTEAFF. This sequence joins TRBV28 and TRBJ1-1; D gene ambiguous. This CDR3 has 15 residues. From germline, CDR1 is MDHEN and CDR2 SYDVKM. The V end lost 1 base, the J end lost 1 base, and 10 bases lay between the germline ends.